The clone carrying this T cell receptor beta chain was found a few times. Antigen specificity is unknown. This entry comes from a study of T-cell reconstitution after alpha-beta-depleted transplantation in children. Findings and limits, study-wide: Diversity of TCRbeta at day 60 was high in some patients, arising from surviving recipient T cells and thymic progenitors. The authors attributed T-cell counts and diversity one year after transplant mostly to newly produced T cells. After transplant, at about two months, alpha-beta T cells were reportedly derived from several hundred expanded graft clones.

Preparation of the TCRbeta library involved a method that used unique molecular identifiers. Each CDR3 protein gets one entry after TCRdb re-called the PCR reads with MiXCR. The data show about 120,000 distinct CDR3 sequences, 23% seen once. J lost 2 bases, V lost 2 bases, and 11 bases had no gene match. Germline CDR1 is ENHRY and CDR2 is SYGVKD. This CDR3 is built from 17 residues. This chain connects TRBV10-3 to TRBJ1-2, with 7 bases aligning to TRBD1. The sequence derives from a male patient aged 2 to 9 who had a stem cell transplant for chronic granulomatous disease, so the T cells may come from the graft donor. Source: PBMCs, mostly from graft donor cells, taken 180 days after TCRalphabeta/CD19-depleted stem cell transplant. The CDR3, as DNA: TGTGCCATCAGTGAGCCGTTGGGACAGTTCCAAAACTATGGCTACACCTTC. Its protein is CAISEPLGQFQNYGYTF.